The T cell receptor beta chain under discussion was sequenced for a study of blood T cell repertoires in COVID-19. Whole-study context: Collection of acute and convalescent COVID-19 samples took place in the United States, Italy and Spain. PBMCs, B-cell-depleted T cells, or T cells were the source of the cDNA or gDNA that made up the material.

In Seattle, patients joined the study during active infection and were tracked longitudinally. The CDR3 is 16 amino acids. Germline CDR1 and CDR2: KGHSH and LQKENI. Trimming removed 3 bases from V and 4 bases from J; junction bases left unmatched: 2. Original processing notes: How many nucleated cells were present was estimated from reference gene primer amplification. The protocol was immunoSEQ multiplex PCR, while the TCRdb copy is restricted to in-frame clones and leaves out a portion. Clone size and the V and J calls come from that table; the DNA yielded D and trimming. The sample carries some 80,000 clones, about 85% recorded once. Regarding this clone: Other nucleotide sequences from this sample produce the same CDR3.

The sequenced sample was peripheral blood. V gene TRBV18 combines with J gene TRBJ2-1; TRBD2 matches at 14 bases. This TCR came from a man aged 55 to 70 with COVID-19, enrolled during active disease. CDR3 DNA sequence: TGTGCCAGCTCACCCGGGACTAGCGGGGGTTACAATGAGCAGTTCTTC. It codes for CASSPGTSGGYNEQFF.